Listed below are T cell receptor beta chains from one sample, sequenced in a study of CD4 T cells in relation to SARS-CoV-2 and coronaviruses. Repertoires were generated with immunoSEQ multiplex PCR, while TCRdb's copy carries only in-frame clones and drops some. The sample includes tens of thousands of clones, around 79% of them seen just once. Their antigens are not known. Sequenced material: CD4+ T cells from PBMCs, cultured in vitro. The receptors were gathered from a human donor in good health. CDR3s include the opening cysteine and the closing phenylalanine or tryptophan. Each record gives: J gene, D gene, V gene, clone size, CDR3 protein, CDR3 DNA. The D gene is left open where the match is weak. Clone size is not always given. Where it is, it says once, few, many or a class for expanded clones.

J gene: TRBJ1-1; D gene: -; V gene: TRBV7-3; clone size: few; CDR3 protein: CASSLTGLAGTEAFF; CDR3 DNA: TGTGCCAGCAGCTTAACCGGGCTAGCGGGGACTGAAGCTTTCTTT
J gene: TRBJ2-5; D gene: -; V gene: TRBV20-1; clone size: -; CDR3 protein: CSARPQETQYF; CDR3 DNA: TGCAGTGCTAGACCTCAAGAGACCCAGTACTTC
J gene: TRBJ2-7; D gene: -; V gene: TRBV10-3; clone size: -; CDR3 protein: CAINSGSYEQYF; CDR3 DNA: TGTGCCATCAACTCCGGGTCCTACGAGCAGTACTTC
J gene: TRBJ2-5; D gene: -; V gene: TRBV15; clone size: -; CDR3 protein: CATSRPGETQYF; CDR3 DNA: TGTGCCACCAGCCGCCCCGGGGAGACCCAGTACTTC
J gene: TRBJ2-2; D gene: -; V gene: TRBV19; clone size: -; CDR3 protein: CASSSSSGLSTGELFF; CDR3 DNA: TGTGCCAGTAGTTCATCCTCAGGGTTATCCACCGGGGAGCTGTTTTTT
J gene: TRBJ2-1; D gene: TRBD2; V gene: TRBV18; clone size: -; CDR3 protein: CASSYLAGDFSEQFF; CDR3 DNA: TGTGCCAGCTCATATCTAGCGGGAGATTTTAGTGAGCAGTTCTTC
J gene: TRBJ2-6; D gene: -; V gene: TRBV27; clone size: few; CDR3 protein: CASSALRQTGANVLTF; CDR3 DNA: TGTGCCAGCAGTGCCCTAAGGCAGACTGGGGCCAACGTCCTGACTTTC
J gene: TRBJ1-3; D gene: TRBD1; V gene: TRBV3-1/TRBV3-2; clone size: -; CDR3 protein: CASSQGQGDGNTIYF; CDR3 DNA: TGTGCCAGCAGCCAAGGACAGGGGGATGGAAACACCATATATTTT
J gene: TRBJ2-3; D gene: TRBD2; V gene: TRBV18; clone size: -; CDR3 protein: CASSPRVGTSAPSGTDTQYF; CDR3 DNA: TGTGCCAGCTCACCAAGGGTCGGGACTAGCGCGCCTTCGGGCACAGATACGCAGTATTTT
J gene: TRBJ2-3; D gene: -; V gene: TRBV5-1; clone size: -; CDR3 protein: CASSLAPTSTDTQYF; CDR3 DNA: TGCGCCAGCAGCTTGGCGCCTACTAGCACAGATACGCAGTATTTT
J gene: TRBJ1-3; D gene: TRBD1; V gene: TRBV5-1; clone size: -; CDR3 protein: CASSLLGQGSAGSGNTIYF; CDR3 DNA: TGCGCCAGCAGCTTGCTCGGACAGGGAAGTGCTGGCTCTGGAAACACCATATATTTT
J gene: TRBJ1-2; D gene: -; V gene: TRBV19; clone size: -; CDR3 protein: CASSRRNFRLHYGYTF; CDR3 DNA: TGTGCCAGTAGCAGGCGGAACTTTCGGCTCCACTATGGCTACACCTTC
J gene: TRBJ1-5; D gene: TRBD1; V gene: TRBV30; clone size: -; CDR3 protein: CAWSGTGGFQPQHF; CDR3 DNA: TGTGCCTGGAGCGGGACAGGGGGCTTTCAGCCCCAGCATTTT
J gene: TRBJ1-2; D gene: TRBD1; V gene: TRBV7-8; clone size: -; CDR3 protein: CASSPTAQGRYGYTF; CDR3 DNA: TGTGCCAGCAGCCCGACCGCACAGGGGAGGTATGGCTACACCTTC
J gene: TRBJ1-1; D gene: -; V gene: TRBV5-1; clone size: -; CDR3 protein: CASSLGQRNTEAFF; CDR3 DNA: TGCGCCAGCAGCTTGGGACAGAGGAACACTGAAGCTTTCTTT
J gene: TRBJ2-1; D gene: -; V gene: TRBV19; clone size: -; CDR3 protein: CASSTQASNEQFF; CDR3 DNA: TGTGCCAGTAGTACCCAGGCATCTAATGAGCAGTTCTTC
J gene: TRBJ2-1; D gene: -; V gene: TRBV19; clone size: -; CDR3 protein: CASSMQGNEQFF; CDR3 DNA: TGTGCCAGTAGTATGCAGGGTAATGAGCAGTTCTTC
J gene: TRBJ2-3; D gene: TRBD1; V gene: TRBV24-1; clone size: -; CDR3 protein: CATSALPGQGATDTQYF; CDR3 DNA: TGTGCCACCAGTGCCCTCCCGGGACAGGGGGCAACAGATACGCAGTATTTT
J gene: TRBJ2-2; D gene: TRBD2; V gene: TRBV5-1; clone size: -; CDR3 protein: CASSGGLRAGDTGELFF; CDR3 DNA: TGCGCCAGCAGCGGGGGTTTGCGAGCGGGAGATACCGGGGAGCTGTTTTTT
J gene: TRBJ1-5; D gene: TRBD1; V gene: TRBV10-3; clone size: -; CDR3 protein: CATGTGDGNQPQHF; CDR3 DNA: TGTGCCACCGGGACAGGGGACGGCAATCAGCCCCAGCATTTT
J gene: TRBJ1-4; D gene: -; V gene: TRBV27; clone size: -; CDR3 protein: CASRKGRNNEKLFF; CDR3 DNA: TGTGCCAGCAGGAAAGGCCGTAATAATGAAAAACTGTTTTTT
J gene: TRBJ2-1; D gene: TRBD1; V gene: TRBV6-5; clone size: -; CDR3 protein: CASLLGTGIYNEQFF; CDR3 DNA: TGTGCCAGCCTACTGGGGACAGGCATTTACAATGAGCAGTTCTTC
J gene: TRBJ1-1; D gene: TRBD1; V gene: TRBV6-6; clone size: -; CDR3 protein: CASANDRVTMNTEAFF; CDR3 DNA: TGTGCCAGCGCCAACGACAGGGTAACTATGAACACTGAAGCTTTCTTT
J gene: TRBJ2-7; D gene: -; V gene: TRBV25-1; clone size: -; CDR3 protein: CASSTSYEQYF; CDR3 DNA: TGTGCCAGCAGCACCTCCTACGAGCAGTACTTC
J gene: TRBJ2-7; D gene: TRBD1; V gene: TRBV20-1; clone size: -; CDR3 protein: CSASSGQAITYEQYF; CDR3 DNA: TGCAGTGCTAGTAGTGGACAGGCGATCACCTACGAGCAGTACTTC
J gene: TRBJ1-1; D gene: -; V gene: TRBV30; clone size: few; CDR3 protein: CAWSIKNTEAFF; CDR3 DNA: TGTGCCTGGAGTATAAAGAACACTGAAGCTTTCTTT
J gene: TRBJ2-7; D gene: -; V gene: TRBV19; clone size: few; CDR3 protein: CASRDGRIYEQYF; CDR3 DNA: TGTGCCAGCCGGGACGGAAGAATCTACGAGCAGTACTTC
J gene: TRBJ2-3; D gene: -; V gene: TRBV18; clone size: once; CDR3 protein: CASSRQEYTDTQYF; CDR3 DNA: TGTGCCAGCTCACGACAGGAATACACAGATACGCAGTATTTT
J gene: TRBJ2-5; D gene: TRBD2; V gene: TRBV6-4; clone size: few; CDR3 protein: CASSEREAETQYF; CDR3 DNA: TGTGCCAGCAGTGAGCGGGAGGCAGAGACCCAGTACTTC
J gene: TRBJ2-1; D gene: -; V gene: TRBV7-8; clone size: -; CDR3 protein: CASSHERLGYNEQFF; CDR3 DNA: TGTGCCAGCAGCCACGAGCGGTTGGGCTACAATGAGCAGTTCTTC
J gene: TRBJ2-2; D gene: TRBD1; V gene: TRBV6-5; clone size: few; CDR3 protein: CPCVDRARTGELFF; CDR3 DNA: TGCCCCTGTGTGGACAGGGCGCGAACCGGGGAGCTGTTTTTT
J gene: TRBJ2-5; D gene: TRBD2; V gene: TRBV27; clone size: -; CDR3 protein: CASSPGWGGGEETQYF; CDR3 DNA: TGTGCCAGCAGTCCGGGGTGGGGGGGAGGAGAGGAGACCCAGTACTTC
J gene: TRBJ2-2; D gene: -; V gene: TRBV10-3; clone size: -; CDR3 protein: CAISERQPYRADTGELFF; CDR3 DNA: TGTGCCATCAGTGAACGACAGCCATATAGGGCGGACACCGGGGAGCTGTTTTTT
J gene: TRBJ1-1; D gene: TRBD1; V gene: TRBV4-1; clone size: -; CDR3 protein: CASSQATGAEAFF; CDR3 DNA: TGCGCCAGCAGCCAAGCGACAGGGGCTGAAGCTTTCTTT
J gene: TRBJ2-2; D gene: -; V gene: TRBV7-8; clone size: -; CDR3 protein: CASSAGQTNTGELFF; CDR3 DNA: TGTGCCAGCAGCGCGGGACAGACTAACACCGGGGAGCTGTTTTTT
J gene: TRBJ1-2; D gene: -; V gene: TRBV6-1; clone size: -; CDR3 protein: CASRTPDSYYGYTF; CDR3 DNA: TGTGCCAGCAGAACCCCAGACAGCTACTATGGCTACACCTTC
J gene: TRBJ2-7; D gene: -; V gene: TRBV5-1; clone size: -; CDR3 protein: CASSPLTSYEQYF; CDR3 DNA: TGCGCCAGCAGCCCATTAACTTCTTACGAGCAGTACTTC
J gene: TRBJ1-2; D gene: TRBD1; V gene: TRBV15; clone size: few; CDR3 protein: CATSRGLTGGLFATF; CDR3 DNA: TGTGCCACCAGCAGAGGCCTGACAGGGGGCTTATTCGCCACCTTC
J gene: TRBJ2-7; D gene: TRBD1; V gene: TRBV7-8; clone size: -; CDR3 protein: CASSSGTGATYEQYF; CDR3 DNA: TGTGCCAGCAGCTCCGGGACAGGGGCGACCTACGAGCAGTACTTC
J gene: TRBJ2-1; D gene: TRBD2; V gene: TRBV10-1; clone size: -; CDR3 protein: CASSESPGLAGSDEQFF; CDR3 DNA: TGCGCCAGCAGTGAATCTCCGGGACTAGCGGGAAGCGATGAGCAGTTCTTC
J gene: TRBJ1-4; D gene: TRBD1; V gene: TRBV19; clone size: once; CDR3 protein: CASRRSEGGEKLFF; CDR3 DNA: TGTGCCTCCCGGCGCTCAGAAGGGGGCGAAAAACTGTTTTTT
J gene: TRBJ1-4; D gene: TRBD1; V gene: TRBV5-1; clone size: once; CDR3 protein: CASRTGTGPEKLFF; CDR3 DNA: TGCGCCAGTCGCACCGGGACAGGGCCTGAAAAACTGTTTTTT